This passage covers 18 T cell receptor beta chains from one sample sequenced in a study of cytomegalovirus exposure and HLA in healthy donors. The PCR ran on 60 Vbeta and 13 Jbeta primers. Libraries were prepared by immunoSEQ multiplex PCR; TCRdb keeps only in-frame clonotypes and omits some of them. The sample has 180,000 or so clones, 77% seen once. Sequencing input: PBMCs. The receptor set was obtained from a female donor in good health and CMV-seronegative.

The CDR3 sequence: CASSQDTAGLRTDTQYF. The CDR3 DNA sequence: TGCGCCAGCAGCCAAGATACCGCGGGGCTTCGCACAGATACGCAGTATTTT. The chain links TRBV4-3 to TRBJ2-3; maybe TRBD2 (6 bases). The CDR3 contains 17 residues. V gave up 0 bases and J gave up 1 base, with 14 bases separating them. CDR1 and CDR2 (germline): LGHNA, YSLEER.

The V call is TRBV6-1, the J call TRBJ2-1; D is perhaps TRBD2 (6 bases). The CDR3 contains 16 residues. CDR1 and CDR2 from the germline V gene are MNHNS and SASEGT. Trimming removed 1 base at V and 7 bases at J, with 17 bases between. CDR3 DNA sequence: TGTGCCAGCAGTGAAGAACCTGGGGGGAGTTGGAATGAGCAGTTCTTC. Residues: CASSEEPGGSWNEQFF.

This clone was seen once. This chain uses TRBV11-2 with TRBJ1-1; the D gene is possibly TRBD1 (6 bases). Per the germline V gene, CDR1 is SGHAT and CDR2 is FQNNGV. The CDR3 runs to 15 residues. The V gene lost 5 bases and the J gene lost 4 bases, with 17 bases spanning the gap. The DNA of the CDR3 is TGTGCCAGCAGCGGTTGGGGGGGGCCGAGCACTGAAGCTTTCTTT. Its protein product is CASSGWGGPSTEAFF.

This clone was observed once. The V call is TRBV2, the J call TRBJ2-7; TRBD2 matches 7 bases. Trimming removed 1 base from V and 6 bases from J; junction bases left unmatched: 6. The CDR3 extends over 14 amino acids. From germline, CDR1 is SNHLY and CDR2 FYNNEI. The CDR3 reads CASSEGWTRSEQYF. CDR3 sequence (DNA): TGTGCCAGCAGTGAAGGGTGGACTAGAAGCGAGCAGTACTTC.

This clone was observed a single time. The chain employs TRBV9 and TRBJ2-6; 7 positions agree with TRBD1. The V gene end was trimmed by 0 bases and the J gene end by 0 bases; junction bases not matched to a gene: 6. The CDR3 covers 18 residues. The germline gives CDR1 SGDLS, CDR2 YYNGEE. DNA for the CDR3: TGTGCCAGCAGCGTAGAGCCCAGGGGGAACTCTGGGGCCAACGTCCTGACTTTC. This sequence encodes CASSVEPRGNSGANVLTF.

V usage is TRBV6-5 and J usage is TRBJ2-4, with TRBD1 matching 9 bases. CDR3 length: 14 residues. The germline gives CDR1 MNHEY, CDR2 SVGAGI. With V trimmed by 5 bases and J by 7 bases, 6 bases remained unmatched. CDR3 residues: CASSPPGQGNIQYF. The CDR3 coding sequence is TGTGCCAGCAGTCCGCCGGGACAGGGCAACATTCAGTACTTC.

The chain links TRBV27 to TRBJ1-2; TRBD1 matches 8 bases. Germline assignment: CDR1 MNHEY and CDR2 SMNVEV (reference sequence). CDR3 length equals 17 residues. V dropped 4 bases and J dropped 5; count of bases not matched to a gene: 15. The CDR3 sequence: CASSSGFNQGARYGYTF. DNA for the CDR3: TGTGCCAGCAGTTCGGGGTTCAACCAGGGGGCGCGGTATGGCTACACCTTC.

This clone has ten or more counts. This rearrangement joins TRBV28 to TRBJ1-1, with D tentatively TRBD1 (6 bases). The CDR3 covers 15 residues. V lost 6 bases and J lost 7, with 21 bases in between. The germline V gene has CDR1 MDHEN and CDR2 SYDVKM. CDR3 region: CASSSPGTSDFEAFF. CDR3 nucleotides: TGTGCCAGCAGCAGTCCCGGGACATCAGACTTTGAAGCTTTCTTT. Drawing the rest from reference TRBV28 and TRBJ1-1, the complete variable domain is DVKVTQSSRYLVKRTGEKVFLECVQDMDHENMFWYRQDPGLGLRLIYFSYDVKMKEKGDIPEGYSVSREKKERFSLILESASTNQTSMYLCASSSPGTSDFEAFFGQGTRLTVV.

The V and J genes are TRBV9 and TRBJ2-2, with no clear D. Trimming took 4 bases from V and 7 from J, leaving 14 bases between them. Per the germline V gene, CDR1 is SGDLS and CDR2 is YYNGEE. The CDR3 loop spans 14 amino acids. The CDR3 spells CASSLPPQVGELFF. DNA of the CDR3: TGTGCCAGCAGCTTACCCCCGCAGGTCGGGGAGCTGTTTTTT.

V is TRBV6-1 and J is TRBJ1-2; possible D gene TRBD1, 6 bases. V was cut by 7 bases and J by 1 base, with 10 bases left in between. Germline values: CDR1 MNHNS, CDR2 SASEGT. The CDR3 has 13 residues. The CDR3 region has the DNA TGTGCCAGCACGGGGGGCGTTAACTATGGCTACACCTTC. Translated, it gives CASTGGVNYGYTF.

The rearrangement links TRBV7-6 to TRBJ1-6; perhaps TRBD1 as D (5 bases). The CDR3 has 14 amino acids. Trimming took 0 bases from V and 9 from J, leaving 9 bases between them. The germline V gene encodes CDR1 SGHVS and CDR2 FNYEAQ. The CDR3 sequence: CASSLAGVTSPLHF. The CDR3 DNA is TGTGCCAGCAGCTTAGCAGGGGTTACTTCACCCCTCCACTTT.

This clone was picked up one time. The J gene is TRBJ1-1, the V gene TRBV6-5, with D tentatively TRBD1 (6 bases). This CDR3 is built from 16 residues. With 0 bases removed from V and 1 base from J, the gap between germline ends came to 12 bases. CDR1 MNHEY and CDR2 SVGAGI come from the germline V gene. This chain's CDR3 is CASSYSDPGQNTEAFF. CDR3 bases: TGTGCCAGCAGTTACTCGGATCCGGGACAGAACACTGAAGCTTTCTTT.

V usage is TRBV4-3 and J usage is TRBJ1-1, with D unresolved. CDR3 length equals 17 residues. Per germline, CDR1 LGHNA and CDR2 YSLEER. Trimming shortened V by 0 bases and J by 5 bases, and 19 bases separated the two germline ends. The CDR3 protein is CASSQDHGTPGGTEAFF. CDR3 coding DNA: TGCGCCAGCAGCCAAGATCACGGCACACCGGGAGGGACTGAAGCTTTCTTT.

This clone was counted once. For the CDR3, the DNA is TGTGCCAGCAGCTTGGCCGGGAATAACTATGGCTACACCTTC. Its protein is CASSLAGNNYGYTF. The chain combines TRBV5-6 with TRBJ1-2; D unclear. The CDR3 consists of 14 residues. The germline V gene has CDR1 SGHDT and CDR2 YYEEEE. V shed 0 bases and J shed 1 base, with 7 bases lying between them.

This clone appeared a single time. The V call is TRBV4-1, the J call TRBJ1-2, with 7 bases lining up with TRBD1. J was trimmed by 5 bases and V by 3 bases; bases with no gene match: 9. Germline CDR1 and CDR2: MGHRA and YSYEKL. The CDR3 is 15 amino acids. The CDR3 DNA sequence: TGCGCCAGCAGCCACAACAGGGGCTCGGGATATGGCTACACCTTC. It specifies CASSHNRGSGYGYTF.

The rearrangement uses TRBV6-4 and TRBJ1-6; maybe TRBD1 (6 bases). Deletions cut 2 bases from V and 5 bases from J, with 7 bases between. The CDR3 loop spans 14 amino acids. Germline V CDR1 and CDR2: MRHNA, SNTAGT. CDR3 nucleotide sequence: TGTGCCAGCAGTGACAACAGGGATAATTCACCCCTCCACTTT. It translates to CASSDNRDNSPLHF.

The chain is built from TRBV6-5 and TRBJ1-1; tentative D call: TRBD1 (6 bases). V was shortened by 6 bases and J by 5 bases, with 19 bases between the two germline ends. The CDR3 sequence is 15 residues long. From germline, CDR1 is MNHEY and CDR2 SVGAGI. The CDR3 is CASSSGGRGYTEAFF. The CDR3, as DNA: TGTGCCAGCAGCTCGGGGGGGCGGGGGTATACTGAAGCTTTCTTT.

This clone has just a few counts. The chain's CDR3 is CASSPPPGWGEKLFF. The CDR3 bases are TGTGCCAGCTCACCACCCCCGGGGTGGGGTGAAAAACTGTTTTTT. The chain couples TRBV18 to TRBJ1-4; no clear D gene. V lost 0 bases, J lost 7 bases, and 12 bases lay in between. The CDR3 has 15 amino acids. Germline lookup yields CDR1 KGHSH and CDR2 LQKENI.